The rows below give T cell receptor beta chains drawn from one sample of a study of T cells in Graves' hyperthyroidism and ophthalmopathy. TCRdb reprocessed the multiplex PCR reads via MiXCR and lists one record per CDR3 protein. The sample has about 250,000 distinct CDR3 sequences; 20% to 25% are singletons. The material sequenced was blood. These TCRs come from a young man with Graves' ophthalmopathy. Each CDR3 is given with its conserved first and last residue. A D gene is named only where the DNA matches it firmly. Size is stated for part of the rows, as once, few or many counts, or as a class when the clone is expanded.

j_gene	abundance	d_gene	len	v_gene	CDR3nt	CDR3aa
TRBJ1-2	few	TRBD1	13	TRBV7-9	TGTGCCAGCAGCGCCTACACAGGGGGAGGCTACACCTTC	CASSAYTGGGYTF
TRBJ2-7	.	.	14	TRBV4-1	TGCGCCAGCAGCCAAGTTGACCGGGAGAACGAGCAGTACTTC	CASSQVDRENEQYF
TRBJ2-3	.	.	15	TRBV9	TGTGCCAGCAGCGCTAGGGCAGGTCAAGCGGATACGCAGTATTTT	CASSARAGQADTQYF
TRBJ2-2	.	TRBD2	18	TRBV27	TGTGCCAGCAGCCGACTAACGGGAGGGTCCTCGAACACCGGGGAGCTGTTTTTT	CASSRLTGGSSNTGELFF
TRBJ2-1	.	TRBD2	13	TRBV12-3/TRBV12-4	TGTGCCAGCAGGTATAGCGGGAGTAATGAGCAGTTCTTC	CASRYSGSNEQFF
TRBJ2-7	few	TRBD1	14	TRBV5-1	TGCGCCAGCAGATCTGGACAGGACCCATACGAGCAGTACTTC	CASRSGQDPYEQYF
TRBJ2-5	.	TRBD2	16	TRBV20-1	TGCAGTGCTAGAGATCTAGCGGGAGGGCCGAGAGAGACCCAGTACTTC	CSARDLAGGPRETQYF
TRBJ2-2	.	.	15	TRBV7-9	TGTGCCAGCAGCGCCGGGACTTCGAACACCGGGGAGCTGTTTTTT	CASSAGTSNTGELFF
TRBJ2-5	.	TRBD2	14	TRBV3-1	TGTGCCAGCAGCCAAAGGAGCGGGGGCGAGTATTATTACTTC	CASSQRSGGEYYYF
TRBJ1-2	few	.	11	TRBV28	TGTGCCAGCAGCCAACGGGGAGGCTACACCTTC	CASSQRGGYTF
TRBJ2-3	.	TRBD2	15	TRBV20-1	TGCAGTGCTGAAGGGACTAGCGGAGGGGCAGATACGCAGTATTTT	CSAEGTSGGADTQYF
TRBJ2-1	.	TRBD2	11	TRBV30	TGTGCCTATGGGACTAGCGATGAGCAGTTCTTC	CAYGTSDEQFF
TRBJ2-1	many	.	12	TRBV30	TGTGCCTGGAGTGTTGGGAGGCCTGAGCAGTTCTTC	CAWSVGRPEQFF
TRBJ2-1	.	TRBD2	16	TRBV6-2/TRBV6-3	TGTGCCAGCAGCCAACCGACTAGCGGGAGGGCCAATGAGCAGTTCTTC	CASSQPTSGRANEQFF
TRBJ2-3	many	TRBD2	16	TRBV28	TGTGCCAGCAGCCGGATCGCTAGCGGGAGAGGAGATACGCAGTATTTT	CASSRIASGRGDTQYF